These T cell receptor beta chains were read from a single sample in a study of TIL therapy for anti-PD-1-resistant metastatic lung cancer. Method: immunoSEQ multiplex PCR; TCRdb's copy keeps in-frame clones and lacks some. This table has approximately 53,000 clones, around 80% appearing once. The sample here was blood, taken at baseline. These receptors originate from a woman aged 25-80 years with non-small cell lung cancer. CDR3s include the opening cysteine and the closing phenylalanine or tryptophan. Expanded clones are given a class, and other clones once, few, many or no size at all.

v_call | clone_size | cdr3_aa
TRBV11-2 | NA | CASSLEGFEQYF
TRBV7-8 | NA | CASSPPRDTEAFF
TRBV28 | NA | CASSLPTATSGNTIYF
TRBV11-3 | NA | CASSPQGGHNTGELFF
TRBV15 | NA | CATSRERPEQFF
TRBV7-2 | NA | CASRTGARSSEKLFF
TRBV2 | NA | CASKIGGNQIEQFF
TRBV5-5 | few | CASSLAGGTDPYEQYF
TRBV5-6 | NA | CASSLYRSGANVLTF
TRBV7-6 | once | CASSSSSPSTHTGELFF
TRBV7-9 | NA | CASSLVDGGPPTQYF
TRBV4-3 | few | CASSQRRGWRSLEQYF
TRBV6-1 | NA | CASSEASRYSNQPQHF
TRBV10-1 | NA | CASSSTGMGTGELFF
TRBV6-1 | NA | CASQRLRDTEAFF
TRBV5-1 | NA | CASRGQIETQYF
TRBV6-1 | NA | CASRVGPQETQYF
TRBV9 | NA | CASSAKQGADNEQFF
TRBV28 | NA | CASRAVERIEQFF
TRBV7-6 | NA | CASSLGVLAGTNTEAFF
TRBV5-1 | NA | CASSLVSTSGHNEQFF
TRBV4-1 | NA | CASSQDRASGTDTQYF
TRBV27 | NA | CASSLTGTGSYNEQFF
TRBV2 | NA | CASSSGNTQYF
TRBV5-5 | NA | CASSLAGAGTDTQYF
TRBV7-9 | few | CASSLGEGTLGGYTF
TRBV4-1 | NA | CASSQVSDTGELFF
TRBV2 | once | CASSALLTQYF
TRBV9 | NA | CASSVVGQSYNEQFF
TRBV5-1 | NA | CASSLAPSGPTYNEQFF
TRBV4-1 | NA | CASSPNRQGTGNTIYF
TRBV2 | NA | CASSEGLARHYEQYF
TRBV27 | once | CASSPQGASYGYTF
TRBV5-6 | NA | CASSLGLAGGGSYEQYF
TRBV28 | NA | CASTEDRTNYGYTF
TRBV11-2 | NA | CASSLDSGGSPLHF
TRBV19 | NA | CASSIVAENTEAFF